The entry below gives a single T cell receptor beta chain sequence along with its context. Measured with immunoSEQ multiplex PCR; TCRdb has only the in-frame clones, and not every one. The profile shows roughly 140,000 clones, about 80% of them singletons. The sample belongs to a study of blood T cell repertoires in COVID-19. The CDR3 runs 16 residues. Germline lookup yields CDR1 SGHVS and CDR2 FNYEAQ. Trimming removed 0 bases from V and 3 bases from J, with 11 bases in between. Enrollees, about 18 to 90 years old, lived in 24 US areas. The chain has TRBV7-6 and TRBJ2-2; perhaps TRBD1 as D (5 bases). Sequenced: PBMCs or T cells enriched from blood (not recorded which). The receptor was derived from a man aged 50 to 59 who had recovered from COVID-19. In DNA form, the CDR3 reads TGTGCCAGCAGCTTAGCGCAGTCAGGGTACACCGGGGAGCTGTTTTTT. This gives the protein CASSLAQSGYTGELFF.